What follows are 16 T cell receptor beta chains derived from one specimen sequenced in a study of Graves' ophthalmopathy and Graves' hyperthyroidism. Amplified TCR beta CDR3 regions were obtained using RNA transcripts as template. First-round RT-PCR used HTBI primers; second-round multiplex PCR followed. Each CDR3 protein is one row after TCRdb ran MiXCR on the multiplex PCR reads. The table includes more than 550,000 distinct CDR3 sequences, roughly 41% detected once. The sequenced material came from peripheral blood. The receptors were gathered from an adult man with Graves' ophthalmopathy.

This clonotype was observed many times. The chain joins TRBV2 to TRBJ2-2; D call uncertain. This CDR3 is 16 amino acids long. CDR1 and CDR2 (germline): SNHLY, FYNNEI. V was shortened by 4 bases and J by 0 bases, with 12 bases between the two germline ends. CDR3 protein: CASSAGYKANTGELFF. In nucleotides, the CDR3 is TGTGCCAGCAGTGCCGGATACAAAGCGAACACCGGGGAGCTGTTTTTT.

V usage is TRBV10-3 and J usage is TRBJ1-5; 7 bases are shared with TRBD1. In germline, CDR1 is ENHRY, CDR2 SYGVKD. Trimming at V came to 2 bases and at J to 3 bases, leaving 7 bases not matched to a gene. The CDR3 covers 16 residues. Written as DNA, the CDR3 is TGTGCCATCAGTGAGGGACCGGGACAGCTCAATCAGCCCCAGCATTTT. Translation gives CAISEGPGQLNQPQHF.

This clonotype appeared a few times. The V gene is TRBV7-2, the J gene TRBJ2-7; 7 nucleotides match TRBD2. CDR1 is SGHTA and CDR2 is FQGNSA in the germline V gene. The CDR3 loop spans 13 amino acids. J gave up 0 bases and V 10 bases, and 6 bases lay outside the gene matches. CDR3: CATAAGVSYEQYF. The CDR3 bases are TGTGCCACGGCGGCGGGGGTCTCCTACGAGCAGTACTTC.

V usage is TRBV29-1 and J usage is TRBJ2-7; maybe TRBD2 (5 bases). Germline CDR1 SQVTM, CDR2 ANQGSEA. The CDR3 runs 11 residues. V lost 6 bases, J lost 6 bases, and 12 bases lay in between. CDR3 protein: CSVTGSGEQYF. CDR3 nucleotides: TGCAGCGTGACGGGGAGTGGCGAGCAGTACTTC.

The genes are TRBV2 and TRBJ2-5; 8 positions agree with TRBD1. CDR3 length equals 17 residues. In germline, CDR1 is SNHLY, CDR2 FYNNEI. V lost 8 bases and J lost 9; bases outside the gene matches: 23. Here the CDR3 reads CASLRRVALTGDQPQYF. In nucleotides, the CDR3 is TGTGCCAGCTTAAGGAGGGTTGCCCTGACAGGGGATCAGCCCCAGTACTTC.

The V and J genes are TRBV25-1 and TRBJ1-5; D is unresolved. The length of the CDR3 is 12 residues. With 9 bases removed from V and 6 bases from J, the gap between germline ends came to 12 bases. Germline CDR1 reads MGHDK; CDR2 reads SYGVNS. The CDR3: CASMGFGQPQHF. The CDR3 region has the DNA TGTGCCAGTATGGGGTTCGGTCAGCCCCAGCATTTT.

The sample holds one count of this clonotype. The CDR3, as DNA: TGTGCCAGCAGTGAATTTGGAAACACCTTC. Translating gives CASSEFGNTF. The V and J genes are TRBV25-1 and TRBJ1-2; no definite D call. Trimming took off 1 base at V and 12 bases at J, with 6 bases between the two ends. The CDR3 has 10 residues. CDR1 MGHDK and CDR2 SYGVNS come from the germline V gene.

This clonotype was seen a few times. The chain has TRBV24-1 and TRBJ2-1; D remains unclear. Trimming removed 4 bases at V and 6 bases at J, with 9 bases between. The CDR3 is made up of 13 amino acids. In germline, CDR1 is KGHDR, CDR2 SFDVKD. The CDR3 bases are TGTGCCACCAGTGACGCAGGTGGCAATGAGCAGTTCTTC. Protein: CATSDAGGNEQFF.

CDR3 in DNA: TGTGCCACCCGAAGCGGGGCGGACAATGAAAAACTGTTTTTT. Its translation is CATRSGADNEKLFF. The chain combines TRBV24-1 with TRBJ1-4; maybe TRBD1 (5 bases). V gave up 9 bases and J gave up 5 bases, with 15 bases separating them. CDR3 size: 14 residues. CDR1 is KGHDR and CDR2 is SFDVKD in the germline V gene.

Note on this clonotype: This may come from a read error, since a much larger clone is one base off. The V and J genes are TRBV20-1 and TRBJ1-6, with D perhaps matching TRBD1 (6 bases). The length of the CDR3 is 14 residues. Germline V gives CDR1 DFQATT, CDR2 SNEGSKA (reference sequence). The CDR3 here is CGARGEGGNSPLHF. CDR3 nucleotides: TGCGGTGCTAGAGGGGAAGGGGGGAATTCACCCCTCCACTTT.

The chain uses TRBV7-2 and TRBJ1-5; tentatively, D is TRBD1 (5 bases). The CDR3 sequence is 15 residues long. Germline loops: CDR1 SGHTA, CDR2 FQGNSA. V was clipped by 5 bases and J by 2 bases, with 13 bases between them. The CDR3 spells CASSRGGGGNQPQHF. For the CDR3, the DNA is TGTGCCAGCAGCAGAGGTGGGGGGGGCAATCAGCCCCAGCATTTT.

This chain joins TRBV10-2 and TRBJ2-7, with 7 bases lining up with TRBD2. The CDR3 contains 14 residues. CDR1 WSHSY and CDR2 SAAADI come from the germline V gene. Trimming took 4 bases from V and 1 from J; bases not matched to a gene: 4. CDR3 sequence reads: CASSAGGRSYEQYF. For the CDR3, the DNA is TGCGCCAGCAGTGCGGGGGGTCGATCCTACGAGCAGTACTTC.

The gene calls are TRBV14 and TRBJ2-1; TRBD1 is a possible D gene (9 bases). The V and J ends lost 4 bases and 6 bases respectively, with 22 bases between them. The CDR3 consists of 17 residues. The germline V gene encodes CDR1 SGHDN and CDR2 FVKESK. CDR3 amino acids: CASSRSTGGLEANEQFF. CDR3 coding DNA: TGTGCCAGCAGCCGTTCGACAGGGGGACTAGAGGCCAATGAGCAGTTCTTC.

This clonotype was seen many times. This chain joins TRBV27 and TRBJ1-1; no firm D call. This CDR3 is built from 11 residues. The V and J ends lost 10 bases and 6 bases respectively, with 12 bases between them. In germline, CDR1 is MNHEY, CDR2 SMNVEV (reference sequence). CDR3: CATGRAAEAFF. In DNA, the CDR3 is TGTGCCACCGGACGGGCGGCTGAAGCTTTCTTT.

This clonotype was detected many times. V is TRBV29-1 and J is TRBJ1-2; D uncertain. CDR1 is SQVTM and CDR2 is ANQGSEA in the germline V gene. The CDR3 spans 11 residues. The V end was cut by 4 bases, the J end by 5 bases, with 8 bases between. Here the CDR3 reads CSVGQTYGYTF. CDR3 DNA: TGCAGCGTTGGTCAGACTTATGGCTACACCTTC. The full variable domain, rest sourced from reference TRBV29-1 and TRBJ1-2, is SAVISQKPSRDICQRGTSLTIQCQVDSQVTMMFWYRQQPGQSLTLIATANQGSEATYESGFVIDKFPISRPNLTFSTLTVSNMSPEDSSIYLCSVGQTYGYTFGSGTRLTVV.

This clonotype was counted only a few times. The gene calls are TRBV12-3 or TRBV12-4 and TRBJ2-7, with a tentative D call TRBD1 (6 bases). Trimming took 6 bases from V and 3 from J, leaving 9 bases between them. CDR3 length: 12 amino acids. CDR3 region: CASRAGDYEQYF. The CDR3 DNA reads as TGTGCCAGCAGGGCAGGGGACTACGAGCAGTACTTC.